Listed below are T cell receptor beta chains from one sample, sequenced in a study of T cell changes during pregnancy in multiple sclerosis. Profiling relied on immunoSEQ multiplex PCR, and the TCRdb table lists in-frame clones only, not all of them. The table has some 31,000 clones, about 88% seen once. The sample in question was CD8+ T cells from peripheral blood mononuclear cells, obtained in the second trimester of pregnancy. All receptors come from a female donor with multiple sclerosis, enrolled in a pregnancy study. The conserved cysteine and the conserved F or W are not part of the CDR3 here.

v_call: TRBV11-3; cdr3_aa: ASSLPGDTQY
v_call: TRBV6-5; cdr3_aa: ASSSRGGLKIYEQY
v_call: TRBV11-2; cdr3_aa: ASSIHQGYEQY
v_call: TRBV15; cdr3_aa: ATSKDRGIGNQPQH
v_call: TRBV4-3; cdr3_aa: ASSQGTGTGIYEQY
v_call: TRBV6-6; cdr3_aa: ASSPSEGYYGYT
v_call: TRBV7-9; cdr3_aa: ASRPGSGELF
v_call: TRBV4-1; cdr3_aa: ASSQHLLVWPDNEQF
v_call: TRBV5-4; cdr3_aa: ASSLVPRDSSYEQY
v_call: TRBV13; cdr3_aa: ASSSGGTGIDEQY
v_call: TRBV4-3; cdr3_aa: ASSQDRAGGQY
v_call: TRBV11-2; cdr3_aa: ASTSGRALLGDTGELF
v_call: TRBV6-5; cdr3_aa: ASSYSSRGGAYEQY
v_call: TRBV9; cdr3_aa: ASSVEGSGTDTQY
v_call: TRBV12-5; cdr3_aa: ASGLETGGSYNEQF
v_call: TRBV27; cdr3_aa: ASSVQGSISYEQY
v_call: TRBV10-2; cdr3_aa: ASSSDYNEQF
v_call: TRBV4-2; cdr3_aa: ASSQVEDSFYGYT
v_call: TRBV9; cdr3_aa: ASSVGSQSGPYNEQF
v_call: TRBV7-3; cdr3_aa: ASSLYASGEQF
v_call: TRBV9; cdr3_aa: ASSSAQGDRDEQY
v_call: TRBV5-6; cdr3_aa: ASSHWSSGTDRKY
v_call: TRBV6-5; cdr3_aa: ASSWDREVTEAF
v_call: TRBV5-1; cdr3_aa: ASSFLGQGPEQY
v_call: TRBV7-6; cdr3_aa: ASSPRTNEQF
v_call: TRBV9; cdr3_aa: ASRPGHAYGYT
v_call: TRBV19; cdr3_aa: ASSSWRDRDHEQY
v_call: TRBV11-3; cdr3_aa: ASSSRRVYDGDEQF
v_call: TRBV4-1; cdr3_aa: ASSHINNEQF
v_call: TRBV7-9; cdr3_aa: ASSLGDRGANTEAF
v_call: TRBV28; cdr3_aa: ASTNNAGLAGFYNEQF
v_call: TRBV15; cdr3_aa: ATSRGSTQGGVDGYT
v_call: TRBV6-1; cdr3_aa: ASSELRGGLGQF
v_call: TRBV5-7; cdr3_aa: ASSLLSPAGGAKNEKLF
v_call: TRBV28; cdr3_aa: ASSFNRGPYYEQY
v_call: TRBV19; cdr3_aa: ASNGQGQYGYT
v_call: TRBV2; cdr3_aa: ASSDLWSLPWAGDSNQPQH
v_call: TRBV4-2; cdr3_aa: ASSQEFSGQGVNYGYT
v_call: TRBV7-9; cdr3_aa: ASTVGVGVYEQY
v_call: TRBV9; cdr3_aa: ASSVTVTGGGYT
v_call: TRBV11-2; cdr3_aa: ASSYYGVETQY